This paragraph covers one T cell receptor beta chain sequence. The entry originates in a study of early T cells in non-severe SARS-CoV-2 infection. V gave up 2 bases and J gave up 1 base, with 13 bases separating them. Germline V gene lookup returns CDR1 SGHRS and CDR2 YFSETQ. This CDR3 comprises 15 residues. MiXCR was run by TCRdb on the 5' RACE reads, yielding one entry per CDR3 protein. The profile shows tens of thousands of distinct CDR3 sequences, roughly an eighth of them singletons. The V and J genes are TRBV5-1 and TRBJ2-7; TRBD1 might be the D (7 bases). The specimen was whole blood. The clonotype was recovered from an adult who was a healthcare worker with PCR-confirmed SARS-CoV-2 infection or an uninfected control (not recorded which). This chain's CDR3 is CASSLQGTYSYEQYF. In DNA form, the CDR3 reads TGCGCCAGCAGCTTACAGGGGACTTATTCCTACGAGCAGTACTTC.